The 10 T cell receptor beta chains below were found in one sample sequenced in a study of cytomegalovirus exposure and HLA in healthy donors (dated by TCRdb to between 2016 and 2019). Libraries came from the immunoSEQ multiplex PCR assay. For the multiplex PCR, a mixture combining 60 forward primers for TCR Vbeta segments and 13 reverse primers for TCR Jbeta segments was used. Not all clones reach the TCRdb copy of this immuneACCESS table, which keeps in-frame sequences only. Checked studies attribute under half of the gap to unresolved V genes and leave the rest unexplained. This sample holds approximately 130,000 clones; about three quarters were observed only once. In total, the top ten clones hold about 1.8% of the sample. Material: PBMCs. Source of these receptors: a woman aged 40 to 50 in good health and CMV-seronegative.

The table lists this clone with a few counts. CDR3 in DNA: TGTGCCAGCCGGGAAGGACTAATGTACGAGCAGTACTTC. Residues: CASREGLMYEQYF. V and J are TRBV2 and TRBJ2-7; a possible D gene is TRBD2 (6 bases). This CDR3 comprises 13 residues. CDR1 is SNHLY, CDR2 FYNNEI, per germline. Trimming took 8 bases from V and 4 from J, leaving 15 bases between them.

The rearrangement joins TRBV28 to TRBJ2-2; 9 nucleotides line up with TRBD2. Germline V gene sequence: CDR1 MDHEN, CDR2 SYDVKM. V shed 4 bases and J 4 bases; nucleotides not matched to a gene: 7. This CDR3 spans 16 amino acids. The CDR3, as DNA: TGTGCCAGCAGTTCGGCGGGAGGGCCTATCACCGGGGAGCTGTTTTTT. It encodes CASSSAGGPITGELFF.

The table lists this clone with a count of one. The chain is built from TRBV18 and TRBJ1-1; TRBD1 aligns across 8 bases. Germline assignment: CDR1 KGHSH and CDR2 LQKENI. V shed 0 bases and J 0 bases; nucleotides not matched to a gene: 9. The CDR3 sequence is 18 residues long. For the CDR3, the DNA is TGTGCCAGCTCACCACCGATGACAGGGGCTGGGGTGAACACTGAAGCTTTCTTT. Protein: CASSPPMTGAGVNTEAFF.

V gene TRBV27 combines with J gene TRBJ1-5, with a tentative D call TRBD1 (5 bases). CDR3 size: 11 residues. Looked up from germline, CDR1 is MNHEY and CDR2 is SMNVEV (reference sequence). V lost 11 bases to trimming and J lost 5 bases, with 10 bases between them. The DNA of the CDR3 is TGTGCCCCCGGGGGAGATCAGCCCCAGCATTTT. This encodes CAPGGDQPQHF.

The chain joins TRBV10-3 to TRBJ2-6; 10 bases align to TRBD1. The CDR3 consists of 16 residues. The trim removed 8 bases at V and 0 bases at J, leaving 4 bases unmatched. The germline gives CDR1 ENHRY, CDR2 SYGVKD. The CDR3 region is CAIGTGDSSGANVLTF. The CDR3 DNA is TGTGCCATCGGGACAGGGGACAGCTCTGGGGCCAACGTCCTGACTTTC.

This chain joins TRBV28 and TRBJ1-6; D unclear. V was shortened by 8 bases and J by 0 bases, with 8 bases between the two germline ends. The germline V gene has CDR1 MDHEN and CDR2 SYDVKM. CDR3 length: 14 residues. The CDR3 DNA reads TGTGCCAGCGGGGAGGCCTCCTATAATTCACCCCTCCACTTT. This sequence encodes CASGEASYNSPLHF.

The chain uses TRBV7-9 and TRBJ1-1, with D perhaps TRBD1 (5 bases). The germline V and J ends were trimmed by 2 bases and 1 base, with 11 bases remaining between them. This CDR3 region has 15 residues. Germline V gene data show CDR1 as SEHNR and CDR2 as FQNEAQ (reference sequence). The CDR3 DNA follows: TGTGCCAGCAGCTTACTGGACATGGGGAACACTGAAGCTTTCTTT. Protein product: CASSLLDMGNTEAFF.

The rearrangement uses TRBV28 and TRBJ2-5; weak D call: TRBD2 (6 bases). The CDR3 runs 16 residues. Between the trimmed V and J ends, which lost 5 bases and 2 bases, there was a span of 18 bases. Germline CDR1 reads MDHEN; CDR2 reads SYDVKM. CDR3 DNA: TGTGCCAGCAGTCCCGTGGGGGTACGGGGGCAAGAGACCCAGTACTTC. Its translation is CASSPVGVRGQETQYF.

The chain uses TRBV27 and TRBJ2-7; 8 nucleotides match TRBD2. Looked up from germline, CDR1 is MNHEY and CDR2 is SMNVEV (reference sequence). V shed 6 bases, J shed 0 bases, and the junction held 7 bases outside the gene matches. There are 15 residues in the CDR3. The chain's CDR3 is CASRGPGLDSYEQYF. CDR3 coding DNA: TGTGCCAGCAGGGGACCGGGACTAGACTCCTACGAGCAGTACTTC.

This chain joins TRBV28 and TRBJ1-5; possibly TRBD1 for D (5 bases). The CDR3 has 14 amino acids. Germline values: CDR1 MDHEN, CDR2 SYDVKM. V was shortened by 8 bases and J by 4 bases, with 15 bases between the two germline ends. The CDR3 nucleotides are TGTGCCAGCTCACGTGGGGCAGCTAATCAGCCCCAGCATTTT. Translation: CASSRGAANQPQHF.